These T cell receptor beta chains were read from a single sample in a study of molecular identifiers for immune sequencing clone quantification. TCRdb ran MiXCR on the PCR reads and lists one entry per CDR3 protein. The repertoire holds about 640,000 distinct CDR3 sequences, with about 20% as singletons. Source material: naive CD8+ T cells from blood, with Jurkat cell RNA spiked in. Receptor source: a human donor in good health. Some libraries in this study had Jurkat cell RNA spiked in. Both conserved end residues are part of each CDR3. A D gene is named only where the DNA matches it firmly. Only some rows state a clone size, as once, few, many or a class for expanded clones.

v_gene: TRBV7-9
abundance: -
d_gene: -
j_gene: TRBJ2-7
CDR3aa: CASSPGLNDEQYF
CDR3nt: TGCGCCAGCAGCCCGGGACTTAACGACGAGCAGTACTTC

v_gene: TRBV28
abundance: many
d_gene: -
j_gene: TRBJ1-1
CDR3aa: CASTDGLPGTEAFF
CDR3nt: TGTGCCAGCACCGATGGACTCCCCGGCACTGAAGCTTTCTTT

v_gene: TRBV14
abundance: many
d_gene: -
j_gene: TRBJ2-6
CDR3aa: CASSQEIASATSGANVLTF
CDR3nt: TGTGCCAGCAGCCAAGAGATTGCCAGTGCCACCAGCGGGGCCAACGTCCTGACTTTC

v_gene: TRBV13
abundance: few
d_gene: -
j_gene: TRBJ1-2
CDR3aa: CASSPGQLSRYGYTF
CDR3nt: TGTGCCAGCAGCCCCGGACAGCTATCCCGCTATGGCTACACCTTC

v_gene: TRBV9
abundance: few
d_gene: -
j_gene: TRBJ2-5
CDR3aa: CASSVEGADQETQYF
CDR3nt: TGTGCCAGCAGCGTAGAAGGGGCCGACCAAGAGACCCAGTACTTC

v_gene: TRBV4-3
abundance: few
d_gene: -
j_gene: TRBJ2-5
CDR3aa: CASSQDRGQGGETQYF
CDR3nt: TGCGCCAGCAGCCAAGATCGGGGTCAGGGGGGAGAGACCCAGTACTTC

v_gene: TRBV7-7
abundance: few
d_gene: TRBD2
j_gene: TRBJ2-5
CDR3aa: CASSQSLGLAGKYF
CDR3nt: TGTGCCAGCAGCCAATCCCTGGGACTAGCGGGAAAGTACTTC

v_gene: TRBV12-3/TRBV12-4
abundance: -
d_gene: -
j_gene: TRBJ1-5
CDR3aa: CANAGRRLGQPQHF
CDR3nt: TGTGCCAATGCAGGACGGCGCCTAGGGCAGCCCCAGCATTTT

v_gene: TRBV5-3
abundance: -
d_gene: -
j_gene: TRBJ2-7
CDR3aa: CASSFGQGGTYGQYF
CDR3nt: TGTGCCAGCAGCTTCGGGCAGGGGGGCACCTACGGGCAGTACTTC

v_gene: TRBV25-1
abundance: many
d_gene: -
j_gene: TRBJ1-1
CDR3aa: CATRWRETEAFF
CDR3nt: TGTGCCACCCGATGGAGGGAAACTGAAGCTTTCTTT

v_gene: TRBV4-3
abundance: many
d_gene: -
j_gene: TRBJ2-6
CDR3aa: CASSQDSSAGSGANVLTF
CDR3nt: TGCGCCAGCAGCCAAGATTCATCTGCAGGCTCTGGGGCCAACGTCCTGACTTTC

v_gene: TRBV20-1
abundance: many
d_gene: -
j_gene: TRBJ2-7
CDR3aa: CSTGGPGLPYEQYF
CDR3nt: TGCAGTACGGGTGGGCCAGGGCTCCCATACGAGCAGTACTTC

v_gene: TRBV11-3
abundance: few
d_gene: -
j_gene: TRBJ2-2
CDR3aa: CASSAQGTGELFF
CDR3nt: TGTGCCAGCAGCGCACAGGGAACCGGGGAGCTGTTTTTT

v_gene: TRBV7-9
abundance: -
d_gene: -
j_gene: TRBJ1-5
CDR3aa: CASSPRGAGSNQPQHF
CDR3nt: TGTGCCAGCAGCCCCCGGGGGGCGGGTAGCAATCAGCCCCAGCATTTT

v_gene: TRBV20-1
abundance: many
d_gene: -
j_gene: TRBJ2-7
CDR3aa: CSARSEYSYEQYF
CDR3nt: TGCAGTGCTAGGTCGGAATACTCCTACGAGCAGTACTTC

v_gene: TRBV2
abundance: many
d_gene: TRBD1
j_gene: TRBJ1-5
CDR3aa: CASKVGDRGEAQHF
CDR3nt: TGTGCCAGCAAAGTAGGGGACAGGGGAGAGGCCCAGCATTTT

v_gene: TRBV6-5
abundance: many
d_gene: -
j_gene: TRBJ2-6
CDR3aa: CASRPGLISGANVLTF
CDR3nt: TGTGCCAGCAGACCCGGACTTATCTCTGGGGCCAACGTCCTGACTTTC

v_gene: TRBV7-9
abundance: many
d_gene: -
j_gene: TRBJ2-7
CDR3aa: CASSSFDRDSYEQYF
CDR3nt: TGTGCCAGCAGCTCATTCGATCGGGATAGCTACGAGCAGTACTTC

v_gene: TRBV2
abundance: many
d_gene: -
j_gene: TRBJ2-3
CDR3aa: CASSEAPSEGGDTKYF
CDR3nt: TGTGCCAGCAGTGAAGCTCCGAGCGAGGGGGGTGATACGAAGTATTTT

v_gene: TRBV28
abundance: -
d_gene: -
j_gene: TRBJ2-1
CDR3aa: CASQTDKSYNEQFF
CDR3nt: TGTGCCAGTCAAACGGACAAGTCCTACAATGAGCAGTTCTTC

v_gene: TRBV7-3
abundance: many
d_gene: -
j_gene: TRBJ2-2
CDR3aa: CASSLVPINTGELFF
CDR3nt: TGTGCCAGCAGCTTAGTGCCGATCAACACCGGGGAGCTGTTTTTT

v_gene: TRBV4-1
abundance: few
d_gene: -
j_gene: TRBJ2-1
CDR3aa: CASSQDMGQLNEQFF
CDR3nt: TGCGCCAGCAGCCAAGATATGGGCCAACTCAATGAGCAGTTCTTC

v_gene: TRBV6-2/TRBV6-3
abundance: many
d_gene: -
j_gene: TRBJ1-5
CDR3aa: CASTKLQGHQPQHF
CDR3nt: TGTGCCAGCACCAAATTACAGGGCCATCAGCCCCAGCATTTT

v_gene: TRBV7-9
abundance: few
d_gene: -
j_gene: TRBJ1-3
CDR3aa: CASSPVVPVQSGNTIYF
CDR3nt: TGTGCCAGCAGCCCTGTGGTGCCGGTACAATCCGGAAACACCATATATTTT

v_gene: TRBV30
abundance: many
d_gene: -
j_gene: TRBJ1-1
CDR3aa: CAWSIGQNTEAFF
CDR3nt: TGTGCCTGGAGTATTGGACAGAACACTGAAGCTTTCTTT

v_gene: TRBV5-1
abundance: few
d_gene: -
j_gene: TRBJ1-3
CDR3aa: CASSWYSGGTGNTIYF
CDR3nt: TGCGCCAGCAGCTGGTATTCGGGTGGCACTGGAAACACCATATATTTT

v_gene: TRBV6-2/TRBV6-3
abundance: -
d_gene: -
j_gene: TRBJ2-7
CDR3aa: CASSYVGQAEQYF
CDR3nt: TGTGCCAGCAGTTACGTCGGGCAGGCCGAGCAGTACTTC

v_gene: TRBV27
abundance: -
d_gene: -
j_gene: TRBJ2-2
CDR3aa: CASSFSGRVSTGELFF
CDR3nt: TGTGCCAGCAGTTTCTCTGGGCGGGTGTCGACCGGGGAGCTGTTTTTT

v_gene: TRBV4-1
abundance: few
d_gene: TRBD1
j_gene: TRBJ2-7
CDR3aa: CASSLQGAQDEQYF
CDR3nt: TGCGCCAGCAGCCTACAGGGGGCTCAGGACGAGCAGTACTTC

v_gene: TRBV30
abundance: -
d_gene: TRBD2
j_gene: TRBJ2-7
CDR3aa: CAWSVLAGGFYEQYF
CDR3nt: TGTGCCTGGAGTGTCCTAGCGGGGGGGTTCTACGAGCAGTACTTC

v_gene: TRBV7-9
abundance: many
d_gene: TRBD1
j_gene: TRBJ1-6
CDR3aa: CASSFGQEAGSPLHF
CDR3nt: TGTGCCAGCAGCTTCGGACAGGAGGCTGGCTCACCCCTCCACTTT

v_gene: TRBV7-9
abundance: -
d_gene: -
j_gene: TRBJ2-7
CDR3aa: CASNLASRDSTYEQYF
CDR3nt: TGTGCCAGCAACTTAGCGAGCAGAGACTCAACCTACGAGCAGTACTTC

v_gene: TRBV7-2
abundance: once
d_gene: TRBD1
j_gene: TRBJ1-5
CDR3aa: CASSTSTGGNQPQHF
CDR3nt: TGTGCCAGCAGCACATCAACAGGGGGCAATCAGCCCCAGCATTTT

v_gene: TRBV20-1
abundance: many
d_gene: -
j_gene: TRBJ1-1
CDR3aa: CSARRLNTEAFF
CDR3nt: TGCAGTGCTAGAAGACTCAACACTGAAGCTTTCTTT

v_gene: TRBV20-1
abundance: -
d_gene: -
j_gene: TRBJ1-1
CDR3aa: CSARTPSGQLNTEAFF
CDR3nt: TGCAGTGCTAGAACCCCCTCGGGGCAGTTAAACACTGAAGCTTTCTTT

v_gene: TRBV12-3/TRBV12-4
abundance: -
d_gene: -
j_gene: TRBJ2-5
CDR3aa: CASSPYSHQETQYF
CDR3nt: TGTGCCAGCAGCCCCTATAGCCACCAAGAGACCCAGTACTTC

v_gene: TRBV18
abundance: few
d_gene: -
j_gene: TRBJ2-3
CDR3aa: CASSPTDGLTDTQYF
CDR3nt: TGTGCCAGCTCACCAACGGACGGGCTCACAGATACGCAGTATTTT

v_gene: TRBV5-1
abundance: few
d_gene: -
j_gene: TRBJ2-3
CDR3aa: CAGSLEPGTSTDTQYF
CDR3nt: TGCGCCGGCAGCTTGGAACCGGGGACTAGCACAGATACGCAGTATTTT

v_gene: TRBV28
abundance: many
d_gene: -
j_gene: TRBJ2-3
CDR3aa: CASSLTGTTDTQYF
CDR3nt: TGTGCCAGCAGTCTAACGGGAACCACAGATACGCAGTATTTT

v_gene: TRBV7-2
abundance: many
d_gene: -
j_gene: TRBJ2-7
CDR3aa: CASSFGYPEGEQYF
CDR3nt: TGTGCCAGCAGCTTCGGCTACCCGGAGGGCGAGCAGTACTTC

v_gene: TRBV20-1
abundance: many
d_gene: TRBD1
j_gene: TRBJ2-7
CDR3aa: CSARPGQGLYEQYF
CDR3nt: TGCAGTGCTAGACCGGGACAGGGCCTCTACGAGCAGTACTTC

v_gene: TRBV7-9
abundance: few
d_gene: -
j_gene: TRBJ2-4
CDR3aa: CASSPEDLSGYF
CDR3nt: TGTGCCAGCAGTCCTGAAGACCTCAGTGGGTACTTC

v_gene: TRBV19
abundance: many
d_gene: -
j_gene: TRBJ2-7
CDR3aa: CASSIAVDYEQYF
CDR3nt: TGTGCCAGTAGTATAGCCGTGGACTACGAGCAGTACTTC

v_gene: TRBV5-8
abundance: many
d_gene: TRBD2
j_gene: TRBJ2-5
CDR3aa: CASSFLSSGLQETQYF
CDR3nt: TGTGCCAGCAGCTTCTTGTCTAGCGGCCTCCAAGAGACCCAGTACTTC

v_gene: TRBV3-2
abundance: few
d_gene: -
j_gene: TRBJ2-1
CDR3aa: CASSQVGLAGNSSYNEQFF
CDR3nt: TGTGCCAGCAGCCAAGTAGGACTAGCGGGGAATAGCTCCTACAATGAGCAGTTCTTC

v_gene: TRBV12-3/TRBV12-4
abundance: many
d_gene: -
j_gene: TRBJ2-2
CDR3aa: CASSPSETNTGELFF
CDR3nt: TGTGCCAGCAGTCCTAGCGAGACGAACACCGGGGAGCTGTTTTTT

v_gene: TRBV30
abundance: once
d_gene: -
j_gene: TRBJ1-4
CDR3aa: CAWSVLPATNEKLFF
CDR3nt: TGTGCCTGGAGTGTACTCCCGGCAACTAATGAAAAACTGTTTTTT

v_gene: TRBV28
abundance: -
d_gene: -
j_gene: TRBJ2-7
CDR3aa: CASSYEVARSYEQYF
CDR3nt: TGTGCCAGCAGTTACGAGGTGGCGAGGTCCTACGAGCAGTACTTC

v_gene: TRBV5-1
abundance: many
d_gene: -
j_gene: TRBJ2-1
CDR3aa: CASSSQDGAPDNEQFF
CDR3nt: TGCGCCAGCAGCTCACAAGACGGTGCCCCAGACAATGAGCAGTTCTTC

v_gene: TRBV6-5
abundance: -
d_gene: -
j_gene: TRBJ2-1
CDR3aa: CASSWGPEQFF
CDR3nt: TGTGCCAGCAGTTGGGGCCCTGAACAGTTCTTC

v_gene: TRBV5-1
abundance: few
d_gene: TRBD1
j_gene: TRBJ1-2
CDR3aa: CASSPPGQGGYTF
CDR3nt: TGCGCCAGCAGTCCTCCTGGACAGGGGGGCTACACCTTC

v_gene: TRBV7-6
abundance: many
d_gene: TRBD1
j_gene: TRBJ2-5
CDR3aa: CASSLDGGQGDQETQYF
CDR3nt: TGTGCCAGCAGCTTAGACGGGGGACAGGGGGACCAAGAGACCCAGTACTTC

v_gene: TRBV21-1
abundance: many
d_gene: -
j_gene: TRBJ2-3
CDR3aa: CASSKARNPTDTQYF
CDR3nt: TGTGCCAGCAGCAAAGCGCGTAACCCCACAGATACGCAGTATTTT

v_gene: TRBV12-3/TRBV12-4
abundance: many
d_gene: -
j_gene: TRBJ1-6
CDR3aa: CASSLQGTYNSPLHF
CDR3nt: TGTGCCAGCAGTTTACAGGGGACCTATAATTCACCCCTCCACTTT

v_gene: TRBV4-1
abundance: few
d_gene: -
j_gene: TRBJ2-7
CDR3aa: CASSQVHSSYEQYF
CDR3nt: TGCGCCAGCAGCCAAGTACACAGTTCCTACGAGCAGTACTTC

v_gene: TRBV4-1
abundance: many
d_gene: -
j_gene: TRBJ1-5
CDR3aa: CASSQYPKDGNQPQHF
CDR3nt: TGCGCCAGCAGCCAATATCCCAAGGATGGTAATCAGCCCCAGCATTTT

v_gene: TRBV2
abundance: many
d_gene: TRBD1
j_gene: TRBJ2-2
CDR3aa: CASSEMAGGGGELFF
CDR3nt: TGTGCCAGCAGTGAAATGGCAGGGGGCGGCGGGGAGCTGTTTTTT

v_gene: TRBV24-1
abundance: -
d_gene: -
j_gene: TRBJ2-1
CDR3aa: CATSDQVSEQFF
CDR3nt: TGTGCCACCAGTGACCAGGTGTCTGAGCAGTTCTTC

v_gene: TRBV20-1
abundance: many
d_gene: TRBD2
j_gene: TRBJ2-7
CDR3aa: CSARGGSPSSYEQYF
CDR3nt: TGCAGTGCTAGGGGAGGGAGCCCAAGCTCCTACGAGCAGTACTTC

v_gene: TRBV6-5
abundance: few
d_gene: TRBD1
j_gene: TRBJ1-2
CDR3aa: CASSFGQGYYGYTF
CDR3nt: TGTGCCAGCAGTTTCGGACAGGGCTACTATGGCTACACCTTC